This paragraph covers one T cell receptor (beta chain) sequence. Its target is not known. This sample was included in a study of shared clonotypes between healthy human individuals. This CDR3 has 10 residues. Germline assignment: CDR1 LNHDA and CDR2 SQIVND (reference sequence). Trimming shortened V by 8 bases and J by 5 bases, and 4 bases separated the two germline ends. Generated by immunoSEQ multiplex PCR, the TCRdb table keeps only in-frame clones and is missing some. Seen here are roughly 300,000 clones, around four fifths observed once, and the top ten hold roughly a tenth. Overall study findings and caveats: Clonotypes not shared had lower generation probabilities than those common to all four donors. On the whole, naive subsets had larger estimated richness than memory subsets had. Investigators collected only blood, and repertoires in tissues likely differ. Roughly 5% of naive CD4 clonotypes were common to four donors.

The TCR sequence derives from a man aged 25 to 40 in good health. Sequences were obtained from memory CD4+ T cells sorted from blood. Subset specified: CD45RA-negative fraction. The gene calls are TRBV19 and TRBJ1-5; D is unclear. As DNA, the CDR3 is TGTGCCAGTCTAGATCAGCCCCAGCATTTT. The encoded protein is CASLDQPQHF.